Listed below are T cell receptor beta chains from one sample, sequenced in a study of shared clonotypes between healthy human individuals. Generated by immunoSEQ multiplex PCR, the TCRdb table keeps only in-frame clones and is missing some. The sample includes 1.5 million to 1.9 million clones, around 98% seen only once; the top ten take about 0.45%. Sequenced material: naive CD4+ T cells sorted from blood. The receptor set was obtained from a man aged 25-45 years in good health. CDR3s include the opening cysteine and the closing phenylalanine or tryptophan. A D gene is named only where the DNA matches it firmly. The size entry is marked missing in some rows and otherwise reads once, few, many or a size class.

cdr3_aa: CASSEARGNEQFF; cdr3_nt: TGCGCCAGCAGTGAGGCGCGGGGCAATGAGCAGTTCTTC; v_call: TRBV10-1; clone_size: -; d_call: -; j_call: TRBJ2-1
cdr3_aa: CASSRGLAGESSYEQYF; cdr3_nt: TGTGCCAGTAGTAGGGGACTAGCGGGCGAGAGCTCCTACGAGCAGTACTTC; v_call: TRBV19; clone_size: -; d_call: TRBD2; j_call: TRBJ2-7
cdr3_aa: CASSLGTAGGGYEQYF; cdr3_nt: TGCGCCAGCAGCTTGGGAACGGCGGGAGGGGGCTACGAGCAGTACTTC; v_call: TRBV5-1; clone_size: -; d_call: TRBD2; j_call: TRBJ2-7
cdr3_aa: CASSETDLNTEAFF; cdr3_nt: TGTGCCAGCAGTGAGACAGACTTGAACACTGAAGCTTTCTTT; v_call: TRBV2; clone_size: -; d_call: -; j_call: TRBJ1-1
cdr3_aa: CASSFGGRRYEQYF; cdr3_nt: TGCGCCAGCAGCTTCGGGGGGCGTCGATACGAGCAGTACTTC; v_call: TRBV5-1; clone_size: -; d_call: -; j_call: TRBJ2-7
cdr3_aa: CASNRPGQGTYEQYF; cdr3_nt: TGTGCCAGCAACAGACCCGGCCAGGGTACCTACGAGCAGTACTTC; v_call: TRBV28; clone_size: -; d_call: -; j_call: TRBJ2-7
cdr3_aa: CASSSPRTANTGELFF; cdr3_nt: TGTGCCAGCAGTTCACCACGGACGGCGAACACCGGGGAGCTGTTTTTT; v_call: TRBV6-5; clone_size: -; d_call: -; j_call: TRBJ2-2
cdr3_aa: CASSPRREQTWQYF; cdr3_nt: TGTGCCAGCTCACCACGCAGGGAGCAAACTTGGCAGTACTTC; v_call: TRBV18; clone_size: once; d_call: -; j_call: TRBJ2-7
cdr3_aa: CASSLRTSGGNTGELFF; cdr3_nt: TGTGCCAGCAGCTTGCGGACTAGCGGGGGGAACACCGGGGAGCTGTTTTTT; v_call: TRBV7-9; clone_size: -; d_call: TRBD2; j_call: TRBJ2-2
cdr3_aa: CSGNRDSYEQYF; cdr3_nt: TGCAGCGGGAACAGGGATAGCTACGAGCAGTACTTC; v_call: TRBV29-1; clone_size: -; d_call: -; j_call: TRBJ2-7
cdr3_aa: CASSNRGNNEQYF; cdr3_nt: TGTGCCAGCAGTAACAGGGGGAACAACGAGCAGTACTTC; v_call: TRBV6-1; clone_size: -; d_call: TRBD1; j_call: TRBJ2-7
cdr3_aa: CASRPTGRETQYF; cdr3_nt: TGTGCCAGCAGGCCGACCGGACGAGAGACCCAGTACTTC; v_call: TRBV28; clone_size: -; d_call: -; j_call: TRBJ2-5
cdr3_aa: CASSPRLAGGPSTDTQYF; cdr3_nt: TGTGCCAGCTCACCGAGACTAGCGGGAGGCCCTAGCACAGATACGCAGTATTTT; v_call: TRBV18; clone_size: -; d_call: TRBD2; j_call: TRBJ2-3
cdr3_aa: CASSLSQRGYNEQFF; cdr3_nt: TGTGCCAGCAGTTTATCGCAGCGGGGGTACAATGAGCAGTTCTTC; v_call: TRBV27; clone_size: -; d_call: TRBD2; j_call: TRBJ2-1
cdr3_aa: CASSLSRGTGNTGELFF; cdr3_nt: TGTGCCAGCAGCCTTTCCCGGGGGACAGGGAACACCGGGGAGCTGTTTTTT; v_call: TRBV5-5; clone_size: -; d_call: TRBD1; j_call: TRBJ2-2
cdr3_aa: CASSPLGAGELFF; cdr3_nt: TGTGCCAGCAGCCCTCTGGGCGCCGGGGAGCTGTTTTTT; v_call: TRBV7-3; clone_size: -; d_call: -; j_call: TRBJ2-2
cdr3_aa: CASSQDIAASSYEQYF; cdr3_nt: TGCGCCAGCAGCCAAGATATAGCGGCGAGCTCCTACGAGCAGTACTTC; v_call: TRBV4-1; clone_size: -; d_call: -; j_call: TRBJ2-7
cdr3_aa: CASIPGQGALNEQFF; cdr3_nt: TGTGCCAGCATCCCCGGACAGGGGGCACTAAATGAGCAGTTCTTC; v_call: TRBV28; clone_size: -; d_call: TRBD1; j_call: TRBJ2-1
cdr3_aa: CATSRIPGLAAYNEQFF; cdr3_nt: TGTGCCACCAGCAGGATTCCCGGACTAGCGGCCTACAATGAGCAGTTCTTC; v_call: TRBV15; clone_size: -; d_call: TRBD2; j_call: TRBJ2-1
cdr3_aa: CASSGGKWTAYEQYF; cdr3_nt: TGTGCCAGTAGTGGGGGTAAGTGGACAGCCTACGAGCAGTACTTC; v_call: TRBV19; clone_size: -; d_call: -; j_call: TRBJ2-7
cdr3_aa: CASSSRENLPTNYGYTF; cdr3_nt: TGTGCCAGCAGCTCCCGGGAGAACCTTCCAACTAACTATGGCTACACCTTC; v_call: TRBV7-9; clone_size: -; d_call: -; j_call: TRBJ1-2
cdr3_aa: CASSDTTGEEGGYTF; cdr3_nt: TGTGCCAGCAGTGACACGACAGGGGAGGAGGGAGGCTACACCTTC; v_call: TRBV25-1; clone_size: -; d_call: TRBD1; j_call: TRBJ1-2
cdr3_aa: CASSSTVPDTQYF; cdr3_nt: TGTGCCAGCAGTTCCACAGTTCCAGATACGCAGTATTTT; v_call: TRBV28; clone_size: -; d_call: -; j_call: TRBJ2-3
cdr3_aa: CASSLRTSGRSYNEQFF; cdr3_nt: TGTGCCAGCAGTTTAAGGACTAGCGGGAGATCCTACAATGAGCAGTTCTTC; v_call: TRBV28; clone_size: -; d_call: TRBD2; j_call: TRBJ2-1
cdr3_aa: CASSGHRVEETQYF; cdr3_nt: TGTGCCAGCAGCGGACACAGGGTTGAAGAGACCCAGTACTTC; v_call: TRBV6-1; clone_size: -; d_call: -; j_call: TRBJ2-5
cdr3_aa: CASSRRAGLPYEQYF; cdr3_nt: TGCGCCAGCAGCCGAAGAGCGGGGCTCCCCTACGAGCAGTACTTC; v_call: TRBV4-1; clone_size: once; d_call: TRBD2; j_call: TRBJ2-7